This TCR beta chain was recorded in a study of cytomegalovirus exposure and HLA in healthy donors (dated by TCRdb to 2016 to 2017). About the investigation overall: According to an earlier analysis of a few hundred of the donors, about 180 million T cells yielded 90 million to 140 million unique TCR beta sequences and 250 to 350 Gb of sequence data. Both class I and class II loci were covered by HLA typing, at four-digit resolution. The study aimed to test whether signatures of past pathogen exposure could be identified by cataloging public T cell receptors. Along with the approximately 620-subject first cohort, a separate validation cohort of roughly 110 different subjects was used. Rather than drawing on any new phenotypic data, the later analysis identified candidate immune exposures from TCR beta sequences and the way those sequences occurred across donors. Typing coverage differed by locus: A, B, C, DRB1 and DQB1 were typed in roughly 620-630 donors, DQA1 in 522, DPA1 in 600 to 610, and DPB1 in 472. Of the roughly 400 genotyped donors, approximately 82% fell in the genetic ancestry cluster associated with self-reported Caucasian donors. Every discovery cohort repertoire had been produced on one sequencing platform. In an earlier analysis of about 590 of the donors, high-throughput TCR beta sequencing was used to judge whether each TCR beta V gene segment behaved as functional or pseudogenic. Among 398 genotyped donors of the cohort, an average of around 250,000 unique TCR beta nucleotide sequences was sequenced per donor, of which about 18% were non-productive. To predict cytomegalovirus infection status, the study combined high-throughput TCR immunosequencing, statistical association of individual TCRs with disease status, and machine learning. The T cell repertoires of several hundred subjects were profiled by immunosequencing and related to cytomegalovirus serostatus. In a later genetic analysis, genome-wide SNP genotypes for about 55% of the roughly 700 donors were used, and that subset was treated as a discovery cohort. Donor age, sex, ethnicity and CMV serostatus were compiled together with the repertoire data. Roughly five DR-DQ haplotypes were treated as single units for association and clustering because of strong linkage in the cohort. About 310 gigabases of sequencing data and approximately 84 million unique TCR sequences were included in an early release covering around 600 HLA-typed donors. A later analysis re-analyzed previously published TCR beta repertoires from hundreds of donors and added high-resolution HLA genotyping to study TCR occurrence patterns.

Libraries were built with the immunoSEQ multiplex PCR assay. For the multiplex PCR, a mixture combining 60 forward primers for TCR Vbeta segments and 13 reverse primers for TCR Jbeta segments was used. The CDR3 region of rearranged TCR beta genes was amplified from genomic DNA with a multiplex PCR assay. The amplified TCR beta libraries were sequenced on the Illumina HiSeq System as 87-base-pair reads. The paper's processing steps were these. A later analysis counted 75 million to 100 million unique TCR beta chains across the 500 to 850 repertoires, and 10 million to 12 million of these chains were shared by at least two donors. To remove PCR and sequencing errors, raw reads were error-corrected and collapsed into unique sequences using a nearest-neighbor algorithm that merged closely related sequences. CDR3 sequences were aligned to IMGT reference sequences to assign V, D and J gene segments. For a sequence to be retained, at least a six-nucleotide match to both a V gene segment and a J gene segment was required. A rearrangement was called productive if the CDR3 had no stop codons and remained in frame with V and J, and every other rearrangement was called non-productive. CDR3 was defined by IMGT convention, running from the second conserved V-encoded cysteine to the conserved J-encoded phenylalanine. In an earlier analysis of around 640 of the donors, sequences lacking an unambiguous match to a single V gene segment were excluded. In an earlier analysis of around 590 of the donors, a V segment was called functional when productive rearrangements were above 56.7%, and segregating when the standard deviation between donors exceeded 5%. A statistical classification framework was developed to diagnose cytomegalovirus status using the catalog of TCR beta chain sequences. V and J gene assignment, in a later analysis, came from comparing TCR nucleotide sequences with IMGT/GENE-DB human TR gene sequences. In a later analysis, CDR3 sequences and most-parsimonious VDJ recombination scenarios were assigned using the TCRdist pipeline. In a later analysis, each TCR beta chain was defined by its CDR3 amino acid sequence together with its V-gene family, and reads without a unique V-gene family were excluded. A later analysis removed 500 to 650 highly shared, low-generation-probability nucleotide sequences to deal with suspected cross-contamination and a sequencing artifact. For each public chain, a later analysis derived a clonal expansion index from normalized ranks of inferred template counts within each repertoire. A later analysis computed generation probabilities with a VDJ recombination model fitted to out-of-frame rearrangements, and checked the results against IGoR. In a later analysis, hypergeometric tests were used to score TCR-TCR, TCR-HLA and TCR-CMV co-occurrence, with a repertoire-size bias correction applied to TCR pairs. In a later analysis, false discovery rates were estimated by permuting HLA or CMV assignments 20 times. In a later analysis, co-occurring TCRs were grouped using DBSCAN, with TCRdist sequence similarity added in when clustering inside HLA-allele-positive subsets. Repertoires with fewer than 30,000 or more than 120,000 public chains, plus five repertoires with anomalous nucleotide sharing, were excluded from co-occurrence clustering. TCRdb re-hosts the immuneACCESS table, in-frame sequences only. Its copies lack some clones; in the studies checked, an unresolved V gene accounts for under half of them, and the cause for the rest is not known. That table gives V, J and clone size, and the DNA gave D and trimming. The sample data list roughly 140,000 clones, and almost 85% of these were observed just once. Clones ranked in the top ten supply approximately 6% of the sample.

The cohort was made up of 666 healthy bone marrow donors. Cohort members were all nominally healthy when sampled, although unrecorded immune exposures were likely present. The donor was CMV seropositive and belonged to the group of around 300 seropositive cohort members. Every donor gave a peripheral blood sample, and the peripheral blood mononuclear cells from that sample were used for TCR beta sequencing. Genomic DNA extraction from the blood cell samples was performed with the Qiagen DNeasy Blood Extraction Kit. Concerning this clone itself: The clone's antigen remains unknown. Base-call qualities are not available, and no considerably larger clone is one nucleotide away.

CDR1 and CDR2, per the germline V gene, are LGHNA and YNFKEQ. The CDR3 spans 18 residues, from the cysteine through the phenylalanine. Kept here is only the CDR3 DNA, which spans 54 bases and is read in frame from base 1. The junction shows trimming of 0 bases on V and 5 bases on J, and the gene matches do not reach 11 bases of it. Overall study outcomes, separate from this receptor: Sequencing depth was assumed to be roughly uniform across donors in the presence/absence analyses, though that assumption may not hold. Most TCR sequences were seen in very few donors, while some public TCRs were found in many individuals. The classifier was reported to diagnose cytomegalovirus status with high specificity and sensitivity in both the original cohort and the validation cohort. In this cohort, only TCR beta chains were sequenced, and detectable features were limited by the absence of alpha or paired-chain data. When HLA alleles, especially DR and DQ, strongly co-occurred, attributing TCR associations to individual alleles was difficult. The 87-base-pair reads could not distinguish some IMGT-functional V segments, including TRBV6-2 and TRBV6-3, so those segments were excluded. Broadly in line with IMGT annotations, most TCR beta V segments showed up in productive rearrangements about 87% or about 30% of the time in an earlier analysis of around 600 of the donors. V-gene and J-gene trimming of TCR beta chains was associated with a missense DCLRE1C variant in a later genetic analysis, and the association was replicated in an independent cohort. Linkage disequilibrium might explain the correlated functional status among segregating V segments, but an unknown experimental factor could not be excluded. In a later analysis, HLA-associated TCR beta chains were found to be more clonally expanded and to have lower generation probabilities than equally common non-associated chains. In a later genetic analysis, fewer N-insertions in productive TCRs were reported among donors in an Asian-associated ancestry cluster than the roughly 640-donor mean. Because counts were too low, about 18 rarely observed V segments, including chromosome 9 orphons, were left out of the earlier analysis of about 620 of the donors. A further reported finding was that TCR beta sequences accurately predicted the HLA-A and HLA-B alleles for most subjects in the first cohort. A later analysis associated about 17,000 TCR beta sequences with specific HLA alleles at a false discovery rate of 0.05. A later analysis found that TCR association rates varied across HLA loci, with DRB1 alleles showing the most associated TCRs and HLA-C alleles the fewest. A group of highly shared sequence variants was considered likely to be a technical artifact of the sequencing pipeline. Because some donors lacked HLA typing at each locus, the association tests relied only on the typed subset. The study gave a list of around 170 TCR beta chains associated with cytomegalovirus. In vitro tests confirmed that three of the cytomegalovirus-associated TCR beta chains recognize cytomegalovirus antigens. A later analysis reported that several top co-occurrence clusters appeared linked to parvovirus B19, influenza, CMV and Epstein-Barr virus. Most CMV-associated TCR beta chains appeared to be HLA-restricted in a later analysis, and the HLA associations seemed to be driven largely by CMV exposure. The only immune exposure information available for the cohort was CMV serostatus. The authors suggested that the approach could potentially be generalized to other disease states and immunological phenotypes.

The clonotype originates from a young man in good health and CMV-seropositive. The receptor chain draws on TRBV4-2 and TRBJ2-2, with 8 junctional bases fitting TRBD2. The sequencing sample was made of PBMCs. The CDR3 in this case is CASSQDPYREGETGELFF. The DNA sequence is TGTGCCAGCAGCCAAGACCCCTACCGGGAGGGCGAAACCGGGGAGCTGTTTTTT.